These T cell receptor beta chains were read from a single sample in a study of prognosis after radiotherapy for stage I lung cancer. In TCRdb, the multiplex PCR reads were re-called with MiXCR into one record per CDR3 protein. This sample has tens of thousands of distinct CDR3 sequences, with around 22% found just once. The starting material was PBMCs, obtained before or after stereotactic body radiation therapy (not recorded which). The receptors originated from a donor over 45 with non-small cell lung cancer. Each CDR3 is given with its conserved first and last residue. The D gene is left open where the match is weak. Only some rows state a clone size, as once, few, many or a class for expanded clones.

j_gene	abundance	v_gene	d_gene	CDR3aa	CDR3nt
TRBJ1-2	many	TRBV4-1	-	CASSELPRTFDGYTF	TGCGCCAGCAGCGAACTACCTAGGACCTTCGATGGCTACACCTTC
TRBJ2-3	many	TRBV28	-	CASSLYGRKATDTQYF	TGTGCCAGCAGTTTATATGGACGGAAGGCGACAGATACGCAGTATTTT
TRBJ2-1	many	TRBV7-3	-	CASSQGPDNEQFF	TGTGCCAGCAGCCAGGGACCGGACAATGAGCAGTTCTTC
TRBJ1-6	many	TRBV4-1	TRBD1	CASSQEGGTGASPLHF	TGCGCCAGCAGCCAAGAGGGAGGGACAGGGGCTTCACCCCTCCACTTT
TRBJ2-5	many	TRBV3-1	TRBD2	CASSQGGREVNKYF	TGTGCCAGCAGCCAAGGGGGCCGGGAGGTCAACAAGTACTTC
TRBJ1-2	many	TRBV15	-	CATSRDRTLGYTF	TGTGCCACCAGCAGAGATCGCACTCTGGGCTACACCTTC
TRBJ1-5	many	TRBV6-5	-	CASSYSPNQPQHF	TGTGCCAGCAGTTACTCCCCTAATCAGCCCCAGCATTTT
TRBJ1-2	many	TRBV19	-	CASSHTGFSYGYTF	TGTGCCAGTAGTCATACCGGTTTCTCGTATGGCTACACCTTC
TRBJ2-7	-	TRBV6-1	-	CASSPGQPTSAEQYF	TGTGCCAGCAGTCCCGGACAGCCCACAAGTGCAGAGCAGTACTTC
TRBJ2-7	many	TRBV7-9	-	CASSTPWGDYEQYF	TGTGCCAGCAGCACCCCCTGGGGCGACTACGAGCAGTACTTC
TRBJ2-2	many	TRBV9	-	CASSGMGTGELFF	TGTGCCAGCAGCGGGATGGGTACCGGGGAGCTGTTTTTT
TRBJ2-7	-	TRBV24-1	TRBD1	CATSDVGQGHKQYF	TGTGCCACCAGTGACGTGGGACAGGGCCACAAGCAGTACTTC
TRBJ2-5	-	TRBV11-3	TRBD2	CASSSGFGTSEQETQYF	TGTGCCAGCAGCTCAGGGTTCGGGACTAGCGAACAAGAGACCCAGTACTTC
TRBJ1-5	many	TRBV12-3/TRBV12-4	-	CASSWGFWGGRGDQPQHF	TGTGCCAGCAGTTGGGGTTTTTGGGGTGGCCGGGGGGATCAGCCCCAGCATTTT
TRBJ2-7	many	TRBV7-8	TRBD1	CASSLEGTGRKMYF	TGTGCCAGCAGCTTAGAAGGGACAGGTCGGAAAATGTACTTC
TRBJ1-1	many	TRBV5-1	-	CASSLEGAYTEAFF	TGCGCCAGCAGCTTGGAAGGGGCGTACACTGAAGCTTTCTTT
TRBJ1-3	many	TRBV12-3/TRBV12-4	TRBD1	CASSLGAGGGNTIYF	TGTGCCAGCAGTTTAGGTGCAGGGGGCGGAAACACCATATATTTT
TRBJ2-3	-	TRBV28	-	CASSRWAGFNTQYF	TGTGCCAGCAGTCGCTGGGCAGGGTTTAATACGCAGTATTTT
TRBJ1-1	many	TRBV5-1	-	CASSQRGYTEAFF	TGCGCCAGCAGTCAGAGAGGTTACACTGAAGCTTTCTTT
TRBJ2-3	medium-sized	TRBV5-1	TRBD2	CASSGGSSGGTDTQYF	TGCGCCAGCAGCGGGGGATCCAGCGGGGGGACAGATACGCAGTATTTT
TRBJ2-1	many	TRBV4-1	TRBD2	CASSGRTSGGVNEQFF	TGCGCCAGCAGCGGACGGACTAGCGGGGGTGTAAATGAGCAGTTCTTC
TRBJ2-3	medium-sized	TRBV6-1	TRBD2	CASSPRGAGRDTQYF	TGTGCCAGCAGTCCGCGGGGGGCAGGGAGGGATACGCAGTATTTT
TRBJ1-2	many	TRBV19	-	CASKTANYGYTF	TGTGCCAGTAAGACAGCTAACTATGGCTACACCTTC
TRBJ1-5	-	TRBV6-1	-	CASSDPNGSPKLPNSNQPQHF	TGTGCCAGCAGCGACCCAAACGGGTCCCCAAAACTACCGAATAGCAATCAGCCCCAGCATTTT
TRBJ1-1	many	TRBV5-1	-	CASSLRALGNTEAFF	TGCGCCAGCAGCTTGCGGGCATTAGGGAACACTGAAGCTTTCTTT
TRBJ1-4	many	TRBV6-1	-	CASTDRQGGKLFF	TGTGCCAGCACCGACCGTCAGGGTGGAAAACTGTTTTTT
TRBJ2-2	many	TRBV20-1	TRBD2	CSARDRTSGRTGELFF	TGCAGTGCTAGGGATAGGACTAGCGGGAGGACCGGGGAGCTGTTTTTT
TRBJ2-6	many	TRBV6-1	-	CASSEGARANVLTF	TGTGCCAGCAGTGAGGGCGCTCGGGCCAACGTCCTGACTTTC
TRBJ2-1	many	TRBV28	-	CASTKLAHEQFF	TGTGCCAGCACCAAACTAGCTCATGAGCAGTTCTTC
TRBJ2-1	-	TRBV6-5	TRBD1	CASSYYGTGGYDQFF	TGTGCCAGCAGTTACTATGGGACAGGTGGCTATGATCAGTTCTTC
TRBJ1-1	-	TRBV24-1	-	CATSDPAGNTGAFF	TGTGCCACCAGTGACCCTGCTGGTAACACTGGAGCTTTCTTT
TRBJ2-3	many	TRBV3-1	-	CASSQNQADTQYF	TGTGCCAGCAGCCAAAACCAGGCAGATACGCAGTATTTT
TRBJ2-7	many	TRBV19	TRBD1	CASSSPPRDRGRGEQYF	TGTGCCAGTAGTTCTCCACCCCGGGACAGGGGGCGCGGTGAGCAGTACTTC
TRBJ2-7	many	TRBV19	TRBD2	CASSISHSGSPSSYEQYF	TGTGCCAGTAGTATTTCACATAGCGGGAGCCCCAGCTCCTACGAGCAGTACTTC
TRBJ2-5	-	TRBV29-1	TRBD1	CIVGRTGALGTQYF	TGCATCGTTGGCCGGACAGGGGCCTTGGGGACCCAGTACTTC
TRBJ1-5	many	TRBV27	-	CASSKGVGNQPQHF	TGTGCCAGCAGTAAAGGGGTGGGAAATCAGCCCCAGCATTTT
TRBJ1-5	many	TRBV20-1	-	CSAKSLTDSNQPQHF	TGCAGCGCTAAGAGCCTGACGGATAGCAATCAGCCCCAGCATTTT
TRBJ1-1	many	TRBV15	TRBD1	CATSKTRTGNTEAFF	TGTGCCACCAGCAAAACCCGGACAGGGAACACTGAAGCTTTCTTT
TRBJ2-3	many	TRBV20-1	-	CSAREILRDTQYF	TGCAGTGCTAGGGAGATACTTAGGGATACGCAGTATTTT
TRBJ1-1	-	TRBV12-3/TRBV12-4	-	CANSKPSGPWTEAFF	TGTGCCAACAGTAAGCCCTCGGGGCCGTGGACTGAAGCTTTCTTT
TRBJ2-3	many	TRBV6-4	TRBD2	CASTTSGVTDTQYF	TGTGCCAGCACGACTAGCGGGGTCACAGATACGCAGTATTTT
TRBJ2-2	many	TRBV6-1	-	CASSEGSITGELFF	TGTGCCAGCAGTGAGGGCTCGATCACCGGGGAGCTGTTTTTT
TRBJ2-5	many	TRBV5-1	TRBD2	CASSLLAGQETQYF	TGCGCCAGCAGCTTGTTAGCGGGACAAGAGACCCAGTACTTC
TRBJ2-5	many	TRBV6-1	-	CASRIGEETQYF	TGTGCCAGCAGGATAGGGGAAGAGACCCAGTACTTC